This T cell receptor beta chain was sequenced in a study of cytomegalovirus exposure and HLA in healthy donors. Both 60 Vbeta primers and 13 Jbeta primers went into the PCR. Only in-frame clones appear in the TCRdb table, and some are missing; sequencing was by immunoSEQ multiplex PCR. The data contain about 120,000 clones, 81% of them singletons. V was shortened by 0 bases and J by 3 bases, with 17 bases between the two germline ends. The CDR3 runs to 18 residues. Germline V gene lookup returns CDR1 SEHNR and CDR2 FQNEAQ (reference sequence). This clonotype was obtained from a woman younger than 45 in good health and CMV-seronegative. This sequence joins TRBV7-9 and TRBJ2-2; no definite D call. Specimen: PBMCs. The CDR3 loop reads CASSLATRNLGDTGELFF. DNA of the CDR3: TGTGCCAGCAGCTTAGCTACCAGGAATCTCGGTGACACCGGGGAGCTGTTTTTT.